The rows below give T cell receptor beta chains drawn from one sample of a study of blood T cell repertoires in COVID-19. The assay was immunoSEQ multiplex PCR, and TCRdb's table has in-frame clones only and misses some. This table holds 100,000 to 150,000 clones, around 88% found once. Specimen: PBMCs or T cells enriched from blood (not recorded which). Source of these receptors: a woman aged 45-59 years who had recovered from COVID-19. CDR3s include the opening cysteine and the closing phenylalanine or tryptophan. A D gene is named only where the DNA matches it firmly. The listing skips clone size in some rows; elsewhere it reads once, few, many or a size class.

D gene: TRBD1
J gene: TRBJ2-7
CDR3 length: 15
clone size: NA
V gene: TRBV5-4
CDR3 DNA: TGTGCCAGCAGCCTAAAGGGACAGGGGGACTACGAGCAGTACTTC
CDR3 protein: CASSLKGQGDYEQYF

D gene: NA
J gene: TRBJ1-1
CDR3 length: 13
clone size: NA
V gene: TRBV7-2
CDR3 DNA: TGTGCCAGCAGCTTTGGGGAGGGGACTGAAGCTTTCTTT
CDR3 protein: CASSFGEGTEAFF

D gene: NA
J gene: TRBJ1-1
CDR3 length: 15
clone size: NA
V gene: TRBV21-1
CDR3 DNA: TGTGCCAGCAGCCTCGGGGGGGGCTCGAACACTGAAGCTTTCTTT
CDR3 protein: CASSLGGGSNTEAFF

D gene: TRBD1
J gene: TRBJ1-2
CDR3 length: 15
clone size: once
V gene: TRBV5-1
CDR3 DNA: TGCGCCAGCAGCGTGGGCACAGGGGTCCCAAATGGCTACACCTTC
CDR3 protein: CASSVGTGVPNGYTF

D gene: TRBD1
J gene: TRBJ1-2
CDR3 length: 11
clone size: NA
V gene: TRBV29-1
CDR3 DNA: TGCAGCGTCCGGGACAGCTATGGCTACACCTTC
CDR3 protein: CSVRDSYGYTF

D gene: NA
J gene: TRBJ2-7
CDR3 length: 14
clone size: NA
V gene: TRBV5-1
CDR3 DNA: TGCGCCAGCAGGAAGGGGGACCTTGGGGCCGAGCAGTACTTC
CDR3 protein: CASRKGDLGAEQYF

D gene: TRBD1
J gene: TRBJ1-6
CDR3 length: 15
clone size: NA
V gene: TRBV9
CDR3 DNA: TGTGCCAGCAGCCCAACAACAGGGGGCAGTTCACCCCTCCACTTT
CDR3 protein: CASSPTTGGSSPLHF

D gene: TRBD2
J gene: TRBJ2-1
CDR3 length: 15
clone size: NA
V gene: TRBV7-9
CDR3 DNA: TGTGCCAGCAGCTTTCTCGCTAGCGGGGGCAATGAGCAGTTCTTC
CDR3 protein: CASSFLASGGNEQFF

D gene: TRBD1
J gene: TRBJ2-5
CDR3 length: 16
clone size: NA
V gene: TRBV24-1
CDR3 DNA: TGTGCCACCAGTGATTTGCGGACAGGGGGCTTTGAGACCCAGTACTTC
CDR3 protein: CATSDLRTGGFETQYF

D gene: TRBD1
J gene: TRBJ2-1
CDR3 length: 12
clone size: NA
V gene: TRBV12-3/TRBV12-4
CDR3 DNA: TGTGCCAGCAGTTTGGACAGGGTTTGGAAGTTCTTC
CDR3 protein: CASSLDRVWKFF

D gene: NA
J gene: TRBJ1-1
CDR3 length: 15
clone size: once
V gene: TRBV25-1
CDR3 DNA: TGTGCCAGCAGTGAATATGGGGGCGCGGGCACTGAAGCTTTCTTT
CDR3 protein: CASSEYGGAGTEAFF

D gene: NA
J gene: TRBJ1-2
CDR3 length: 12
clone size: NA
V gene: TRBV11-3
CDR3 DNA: TGTGCCAGCAGCTTAGCAGTCTCTGGCTACACCTTC
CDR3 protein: CASSLAVSGYTF

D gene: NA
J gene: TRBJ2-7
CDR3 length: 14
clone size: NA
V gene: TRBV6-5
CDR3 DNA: TGTGCCAGCAGTCTCGAACCAGGGTTCTACGAGCAGTACTTC
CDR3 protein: CASSLEPGFYEQYF

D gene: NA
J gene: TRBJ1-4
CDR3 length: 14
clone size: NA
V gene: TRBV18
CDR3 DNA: TGTGCCAGCTCATCGAGGGGGGGGAATGAAAAACTGTTTTTT
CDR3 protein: CASSSRGGNEKLFF

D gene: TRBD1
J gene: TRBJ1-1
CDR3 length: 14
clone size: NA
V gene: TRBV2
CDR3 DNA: TGTGCCAGCAGTGCCGAAACAGGGGGCACTGAAGCTTTCTTT
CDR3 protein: CASSAETGGTEAFF

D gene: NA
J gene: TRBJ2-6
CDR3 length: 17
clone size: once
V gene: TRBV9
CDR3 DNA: TGTGCCAGCACCCGAGACAGGGCGGGATCTGGGGCCAACGTCCTGACTTTC
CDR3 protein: CASTRDRAGSGANVLTF

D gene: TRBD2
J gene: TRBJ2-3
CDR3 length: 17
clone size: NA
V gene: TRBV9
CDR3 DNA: TGTGCCAGCAGCGTATATAGCGGGGGGCATAGCACAGATACGCAGTATTTT
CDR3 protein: CASSVYSGGHSTDTQYF

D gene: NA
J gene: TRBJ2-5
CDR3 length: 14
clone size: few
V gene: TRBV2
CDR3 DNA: TGTGCCAGCAGCCCCATGGGGGGGGCAGAGACCCAGTACTTC
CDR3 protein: CASSPMGGAETQYF

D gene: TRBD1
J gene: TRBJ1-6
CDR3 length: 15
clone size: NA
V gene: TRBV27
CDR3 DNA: TGTGCCAGCAGTATCCGACAGGGCCTAAATTCACCCCTCCACTTT
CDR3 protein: CASSIRQGLNSPLHF

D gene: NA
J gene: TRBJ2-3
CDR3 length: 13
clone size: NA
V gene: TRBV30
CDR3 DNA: TGTGCCTGGAGTGTTGCGGGCACAGATACGCAGTATTTT
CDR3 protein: CAWSVAGTDTQYF

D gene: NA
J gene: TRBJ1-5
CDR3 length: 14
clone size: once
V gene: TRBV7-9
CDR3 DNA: TGTGCCAGCAGCCCTCGCGAACTCCCATCGCCCCAGCATTTT
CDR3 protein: CASSPRELPSPQHF

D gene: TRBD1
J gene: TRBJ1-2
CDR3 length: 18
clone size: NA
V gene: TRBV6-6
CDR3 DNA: TGTGCCAGCAGCCGAATTGCCTCCGCCGACAGGGCTGACGATGGCTACACCTTC
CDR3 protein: CASSRIASADRADDGYTF

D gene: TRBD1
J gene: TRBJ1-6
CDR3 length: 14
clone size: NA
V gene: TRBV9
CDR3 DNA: TGTGCCAGCAGCGATGGGACAGGGCCCTCACCCCTCCACTTT
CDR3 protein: CASSDGTGPSPLHF

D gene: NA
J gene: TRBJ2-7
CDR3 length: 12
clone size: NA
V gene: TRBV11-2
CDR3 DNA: TGTGCCAGCAGCACCGACAGCTACGAGCAGTACTTC
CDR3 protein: CASSTDSYEQYF

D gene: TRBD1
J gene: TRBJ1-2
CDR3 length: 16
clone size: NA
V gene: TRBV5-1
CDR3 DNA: TGCGCCAGCAGCGCGGCCGCTCAGACAGGGGGCCCTGGCTACACCTTC
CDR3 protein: CASSAAAQTGGPGYTF

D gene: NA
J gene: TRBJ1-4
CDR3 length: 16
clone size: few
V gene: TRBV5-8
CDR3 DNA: TGTGCCAGCAGCTTGACGGGGACTGCAACTAATGAAAAACTGTTTTTT
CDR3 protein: CASSLTGTATNEKLFF

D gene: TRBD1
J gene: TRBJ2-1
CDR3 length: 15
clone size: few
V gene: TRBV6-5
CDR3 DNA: TGTGCCAGCAGAACCGGGACAGGCTCCTACAATGAGCAGTTCTTC
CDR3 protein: CASRTGTGSYNEQFF

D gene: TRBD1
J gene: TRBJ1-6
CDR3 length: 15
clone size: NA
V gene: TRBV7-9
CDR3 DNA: TGTGCCAGCAGCTTAGCGGGACAGGGTAATTCACCCCTCCACTTT
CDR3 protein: CASSLAGQGNSPLHF

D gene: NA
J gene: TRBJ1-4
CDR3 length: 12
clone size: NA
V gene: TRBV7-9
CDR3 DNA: TGTGCCAGCAGCTTCGCCGAGGAAAAACTGTTTTTT
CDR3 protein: CASSFAEEKLFF

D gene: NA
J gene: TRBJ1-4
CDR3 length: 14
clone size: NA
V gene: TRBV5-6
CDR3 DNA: TGTGCCAGCAGCGAGGGGGGGATTTGGGAAAAACTGTTTTTT
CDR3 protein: CASSEGGIWEKLFF

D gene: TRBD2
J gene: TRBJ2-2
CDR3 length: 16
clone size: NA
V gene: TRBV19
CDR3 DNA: TGTGCCAGTAGGGCCGGGCTAGCGGGGGGGCCCGGGGAGCTGTTTTTT
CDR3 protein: CASRAGLAGGPGELFF

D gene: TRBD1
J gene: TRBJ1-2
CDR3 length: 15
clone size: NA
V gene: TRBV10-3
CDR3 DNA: TGTGCCATCAGTGATCCCGGGACAGGGAGGGATGGCTACACCTTC
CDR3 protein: CAISDPGTGRDGYTF

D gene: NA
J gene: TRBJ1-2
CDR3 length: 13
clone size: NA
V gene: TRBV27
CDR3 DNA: TGTGCCAGCAGTTCCCGGGGAGGGGCTAGCTACACCTTC
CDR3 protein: CASSSRGGASYTF

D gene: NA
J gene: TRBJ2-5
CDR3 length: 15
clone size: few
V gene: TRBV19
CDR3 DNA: TGTGCCAGTAGTATAGATGCAAACAGGAGAGGGACCCAGTACTTC
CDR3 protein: CASSIDANRRGTQYF

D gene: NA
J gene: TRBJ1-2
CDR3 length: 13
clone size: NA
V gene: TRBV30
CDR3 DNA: TGTGCCTGGGAACAGTCTTCTGGCTATGGCTACACCTTC
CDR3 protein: CAWEQSSGYGYTF

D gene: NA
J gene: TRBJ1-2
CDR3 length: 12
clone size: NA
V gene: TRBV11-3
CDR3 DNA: TGTGCCAGCAGCTTAGCCGGTTCTGGCTACACCTTC
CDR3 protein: CASSLAGSGYTF

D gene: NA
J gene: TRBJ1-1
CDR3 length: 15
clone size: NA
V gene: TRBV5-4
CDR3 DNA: TGTGCCAGCAGCCCGGGCGGGGTGGCAGGCACTGAAGCTTTCTTT
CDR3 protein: CASSPGGVAGTEAFF

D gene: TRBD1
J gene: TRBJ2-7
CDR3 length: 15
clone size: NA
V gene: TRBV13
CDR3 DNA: TGTGCCAGCAGCTCAAACAGGGGATTATTCTACGAGCAGTACTTC
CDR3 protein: CASSSNRGLFYEQYF

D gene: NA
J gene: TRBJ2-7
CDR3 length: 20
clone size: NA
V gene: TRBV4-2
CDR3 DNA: TGTGCCAGCAGCCAAGATGAGGTCCGCGGGGAGCAAAAAACCCCTTACGAGCAGTACTTC
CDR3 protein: CASSQDEVRGEQKTPYEQYF

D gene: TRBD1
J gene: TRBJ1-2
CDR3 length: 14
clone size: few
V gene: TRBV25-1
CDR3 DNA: TGTGCCAGCAGTGAGCAGGGGGCGAAGAATGGCTACACCTTC
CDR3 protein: CASSEQGAKNGYTF

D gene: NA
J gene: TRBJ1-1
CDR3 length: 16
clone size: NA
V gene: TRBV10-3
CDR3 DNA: TGTGCCATCAGTGAGCTGAGGACAACTATGAACACTGAAGCTTTCTTT
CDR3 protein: CAISELRTTMNTEAFF

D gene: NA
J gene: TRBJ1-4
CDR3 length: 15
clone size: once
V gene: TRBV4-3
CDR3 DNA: TGCGCCAGCAGCCAATTAAAAGGGGTTCAAGAAAAACTGTTTTTT
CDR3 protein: CASSQLKGVQEKLFF

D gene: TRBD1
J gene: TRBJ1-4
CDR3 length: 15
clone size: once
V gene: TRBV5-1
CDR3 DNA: TGCGCCAGCAGCTTGGAGAGGGGGCACGGTGAAAAACTGTTTTTT
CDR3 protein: CASSLERGHGEKLFF